These 30 T cell receptor beta chains were all obtained from the same sample, sequenced in a study of cytomegalovirus exposure and HLA in healthy donors. Repertoires were generated with immunoSEQ multiplex PCR, while TCRdb's copy carries only in-frame clones and drops some. The sample shows fewer than 200,000 clones, about 86% of them seen only once. Sample: PBMCs. The receptors originated from a woman between 18 and 30 years old in good health and CMV-seropositive.

The genes are TRBV7-6 and TRBJ1-3, with D unresolved. V shed 5 bases and J shed 2 bases, with 7 bases lying between them. Germline CDR1 reads SGHVS; CDR2 reads FNYEAQ. This CDR3 has 13 amino acids. CDR3 amino acids: CASSANPGNTIYF. CDR3 DNA sequence: TGTGCCAGCAGCGCTAACCCTGGAAACACCATATATTTT.

This clone appeared a few times. This rearrangement joins TRBV6-4 to TRBJ2-1; 8 nucleotides match TRBD1. The CDR3 length is 14 residues. Germline V gene data show CDR1 as MRHNA and CDR2 as SNTAGT. V dropped 8 bases and J dropped 8; count of bases not matched to a gene: 11. This CDR3 is CASSGGASFDEQFF. DNA for the CDR3: TGTGCCAGCTCAGGGGGCGCCTCTTTCGATGAGCAGTTCTTC.

The V call is TRBV13, the J call TRBJ1-2; the match to TRBD1 covers 10 bases. This CDR3 spans 14 amino acids. The V gene's germline CDR1 is PRHDT and CDR2 FYEKMQ (reference sequence). V lost 1 base to trimming and J lost 7 bases; unmatched junction nucleotides: 3. The CDR3 DNA is TGTGCCAGCAGCTTAGCGACAGGGGGCCTTGGCTACACCTTC. It encodes CASSLATGGLGYTF.

The chain combines TRBV15 with TRBJ1-4; a weak D match, TRBD1 (6 bases). The CDR3 length is 15 residues. CDR1 is LNHNV, CDR2 YYDKDF, per germline (reference sequence). V lost 7 bases and J 2 bases, leaving 14 bases between the germline ends. The CDR3 region is CATNPGVWTNEKLFF. As DNA, the CDR3 is TGTGCCACCAACCCAGGGGTTTGGACTAATGAAAAACTGTTTTTT.

The rearrangement links TRBV6-5 to TRBJ1-2, with TRBD1 as a possible D gene (6 bases). Germline values: CDR1 MNHEY, CDR2 SVGAGI. CDR3 size: 14 residues. The germline V and J ends were trimmed by 4 bases and 5 bases, with 14 bases remaining between them. CDR3 nucleotide sequence: TGTGCCAGCAGTTCCCCCAGGGGTAGTTATGGCTACACCTTC. It is translated as CASSSPRGSYGYTF.

The chain combines TRBV5-1 with TRBJ2-1; D not certain. The CDR3 runs to 14 residues. Germline loops: CDR1 SGHRS, CDR2 YFSETQ. Trimming removed 0 bases at V and 5 bases at J, with 9 bases between. CDR3 coding DNA: TGCGCCAGCAGCTTGGGGCAGACAAACAATGAGCAGTTCTTC. This encodes CASSLGQTNNEQFF.

The chain links TRBV9 to TRBJ1-1; 8 bases align to TRBD1. Germline-derived CDR1 and CDR2 are SGDLS and YYNGEE. The CDR3 is 15 amino acids. Germline trimming cut 3 bases from V and 6 bases from J; bases unmatched to any gene: 10. DNA of the CDR3: TGTGCCAGCAGCGCTTTCGGACAGGGTCGCCCTGAAGCTTTCTTT. Translating gives CASSAFGQGRPEAFF.

V usage is TRBV10-3 and J usage is TRBJ1-6; D might be TRBD1 (5 bases). Deletions cut 5 bases from V and 7 bases from J, with 15 bases between. The CDR3 has 15 residues. Looked up from germline, CDR1 is ENHRY and CDR2 is SYGVKD. CDR3 protein: CAISNQGLGNSPLHF. The CDR3 DNA sequence: TGTGCCATCAGTAATCAGGGTCTAGGCAATTCACCCCTCCACTTT.

This chain links TRBV19 with TRBJ1-5; 10 positions match TRBD1. The germline CDR1 and CDR2 sequences are LNHDA and SQIVND (reference sequence). The CDR3 covers 21 residues. Germline trimming cut 5 bases from V and 3 bases from J; bases unmatched to any gene: 22. Here the CDR3 reads CASSSRGRQGAMRWDNQPQHF. Written as DNA, the CDR3 is TGTGCCAGTAGTTCCCGAGGGAGACAGGGGGCCATGCGTTGGGACAATCAGCCCCAGCATTTT.

The rearrangement uses TRBV9 and TRBJ1-2; no clear D gene. V lost 7 bases and J lost 1, with 8 bases in between. The CDR3 is 12 amino acids. CDR1 SGDLS and CDR2 YYNGEE come from the germline V gene. The CDR3 spells CASRDGNYGYTF. The CDR3 region has the DNA TGTGCCAGCCGCGACGGTAACTATGGCTACACCTTC.

The table lists this clone with a few counts. The rearrangement links TRBV9 to TRBJ1-3; TRBD1 matches 7 bases. Germline loops: CDR1 SGDLS, CDR2 YYNGEE. The CDR3 runs 15 residues. The J segment lost 4 bases and the V segment lost 2 bases, leaving 6 bases of the junction unmatched. The CDR3 loop is CASSVTGLAGNTIYF. CDR3 in DNA: TGTGCCAGCAGCGTGACAGGGTTAGCGGGAAACACCATATATTTT.

The V call is TRBV7-8, the J call TRBJ2-2, with TRBD2 matching 7 bases. Trimming took 4 bases from V and 2 from J; bases not matched to a gene: 7. The germline CDR1 and CDR2 sequences are SGHVS and FQNEAQ. This CDR3 has 16 amino acids. The CDR3 DNA reads as TGTGCCAGCAGCTCTGCTTGGGGGGGAAACACCGGGGAGCTGTTTTTT. This translates into CASSSAWGGNTGELFF.

The chain joins TRBV10-3 to TRBJ1-4; TRBD1 is a possible D gene (5 bases). The CDR3 spans 15 residues. Germline CDR1 reads ENHRY; CDR2 reads SYGVKD. V lost 2 bases and J lost 2, with 9 bases in between. CDR3: CAISEAEGTNEKLFF. The CDR3 DNA reads TGTGCCATCAGTGAGGCGGAGGGGACTAATGAAAAACTGTTTTTT.

This clone turned up a few times. This rearrangement joins TRBV2 to TRBJ1-2, with 8 bases identical to TRBD1. Trimming took 10 bases from V and 4 from J; bases not matched to a gene: 5. Germline V CDR1 and CDR2: SNHLY, FYNNEI. This CDR3 contains 12 residues. The CDR3 nucleotides are TGTGCCAACATGGGACAGGCCTATGGCTACACCTTC. Translation gives CANMGQAYGYTF.

CDR3 region: CASSYFPRMNTEAFF. The DNA for the CDR3 is TGTGCCAGCAGTTACTTTCCCAGGATGAACACTGAAGCTTTCTTT. The genes are TRBV6-5 and TRBJ1-1; D gene ambiguous. The CDR3 covers 15 residues. Germline CDR1 is MNHEY and CDR2 is SVGAGI. The germline V and J ends were trimmed by 1 base and 0 bases, with 9 bases remaining between them.

The chain links TRBV2 to TRBJ2-5; 9 bases align to TRBD2. In germline, CDR1 is SNHLY, CDR2 FYNNEI. This CDR3 spans 16 amino acids. The V segment lost 3 bases and the J segment 2 bases; nucleotides outside the gene matches: 7. The CDR3 protein is CASSDDPLAGQETQYF. Here the CDR3 DNA reads TGTGCCAGCAGTGACGATCCGCTAGCGGGGCAAGAGACCCAGTACTTC.

The chain recombines TRBV18 with TRBJ1-2; D is unclear. Deletions cut 3 bases from V and 3 bases from J, with 8 bases between. The germline V gene encodes CDR1 KGHSH and CDR2 LQKENI. The CDR3 has 13 residues. CDR3 amino acids: CASSPPGYYGYTF. The CDR3 DNA reads TGTGCCAGCTCACCCCCCGGGTACTATGGCTACACCTTC.

The genes are TRBV7-8 and TRBJ2-1, with D perhaps matching TRBD2 (6 bases). In germline, CDR1 is SGHVS, CDR2 FQNEAQ. V shed 4 bases and J shed 6 bases, with 7 bases lying between them. The CDR3 spans 12 residues. The CDR3 DNA follows: TGTGCCAGCAGCTCGGGACTCAATGAGCAGTTCTTC. This codes for CASSSGLNEQFF.

The V and J genes are TRBV11-2 and TRBJ1-2, with unresolved D. This CDR3 is built from 15 residues. Trimming removed 1 base from V and 6 bases from J, with 15 bases in between. CDR1 is SGHAT and CDR2 is FQNNGV in the germline V gene. In nucleotides, the CDR3 is TGTGCCAGCAGCTTAGCTTTAGGAGCCGCTGATGGCTACACCTTC. It encodes CASSLALGAADGYTF.

The chain employs TRBV19 and TRBJ2-2; 8 nucleotides match TRBD2. V dropped 3 bases and J dropped 5; count of bases not matched to a gene: 5. The CDR3 totals 15 residues. Germline assignment: CDR1 LNHDA and CDR2 SQIVND (reference sequence). CDR3 residues: CASSMGRGGTGELFF. CDR3 coding DNA: TGTGCCAGTAGTATGGGCCGCGGGGGGACCGGGGAGCTGTTTTTT.

The gene calls are TRBV13 and TRBJ2-1; D gene uncertain. V shed 0 bases and J shed 4 bases, with 13 bases lying between them. This CDR3 has 16 amino acids. CDR1 and CDR2 from the germline V gene are PRHDT and FYEKMQ (reference sequence). The CDR3 DNA reads as TGTGCCAGCAGCTTAGGGTCTCGCGGCCATTACAATGAGCAGTTCTTC. Translation: CASSLGSRGHYNEQFF.

In its sample, this clone was seen once. The chain has TRBV6-1 and TRBJ1-6; the match to TRBD1 covers 12 bases. The CDR3 is 15 amino acids. V shed 4 bases and J 9 bases; nucleotides not matched to a gene: 4. The germline CDR1 and CDR2 sequences are MNHNS and SASEGT. CDR3 residues: CASSAGTGGFSPLHF. In nucleotides, the CDR3 is TGTGCCAGCAGTGCCGGGACAGGGGGCTTTTCACCCCTCCACTTT.

This chain joins TRBV13 and TRBJ2-3, with 10 bases aligning to TRBD1. CDR1 and CDR2 (germline): PRHDT, FYEKMQ (reference sequence). Losses at the gene ends were 4 bases for V and 0 bases for J; bases not matched to a gene: 1. The CDR3 length is 15 residues. The CDR3 coding sequence is TGTGCCAGCAGCTCGGGACAGGGGAGCACAGATACGCAGTATTTT. Encoded protein: CASSSGQGSTDTQYF. The entire variable domain, with the rest obtained from reference TRBV13 and TRBJ2-3, is as follows: AAGVIQSPRHLIKEKRETATLKCYPIPRHDTVYWYQQGPGQDPQFLISFYEKMQSDKGSIPDRFSAQQFSDYHSELNMSSLELGDSALYFCASSSGQGSTDTQYFGPGTRLTVL.

The rearrangement links TRBV4-1 to TRBJ2-2, with 9 bases matching TRBD1. Germline trimming cut 7 bases from V and 6 bases from J; bases unmatched to any gene: 15. The germline CDR1 and CDR2 sequences are MGHRA and YSYEKL. This CDR3 region has 17 residues. The CDR3 DNA is TGCGCCAGCACCCTCCAATGGGACAGGGCCTCCGCCGGGGAGCTGTTTTTT. Encoded protein: CASTLQWDRASAGELFF.

This chain uses TRBV7-3 with TRBJ1-1; D may be TRBD1 (5 bases). Trimming took off 6 bases at V and 2 bases at J, with 10 bases between the two ends. CDR3 length: 13 residues. Germline values: CDR1 SGHTA, CDR2 FQGTGA. The CDR3 coding sequence is TGTGCCAGCAGTGCCGGGGGAAACACTGAAGCTTTCTTT. Protein sequence: CASSAGGNTEAFF.

This chain connects TRBV6-1 to TRBJ2-3, with 7 bases aligning to TRBD1. Germline-derived CDR1 and CDR2 are MNHNS and SASEGT. V lost 0 bases to trimming and J lost 0 bases; unmatched junction nucleotides: 9. This CDR3 is built from 18 residues. This CDR3 reads CASSEAYDRASSTDTQYF. In DNA, the CDR3 is TGTGCCAGCAGTGAAGCTTATGACAGGGCATCTAGCACAGATACGCAGTATTTT.

The chain links TRBV6-1 to TRBJ1-4; maybe TRBD1 (6 bases). CDR1 and CDR2 from the germline V gene are MNHNS and SASEGT. Trimming stripped 8 bases from V and 3 bases from J, with 13 bases between. There are 14 residues in the CDR3. In DNA form, the CDR3 reads TGTGCCAGCGACAGGCCCGATCCTAATGAAAAACTGTTTTTT. Its translation is CASDRPDPNEKLFF.

The chain is built from TRBV4-1 and TRBJ1-1; 8 bases line up with TRBD1. The CDR3 has 16 residues. CDR1 is MGHRA, CDR2 YSYEKL, per germline. With V trimmed by 5 bases and J by 13 bases, 21 bases remained unmatched. DNA for the CDR3: TGCGCCAGCAGCGCCGGTACCTGGACAGGGATCTTTATTGGTTTCTTT. Amino acids: CASSAGTWTGIFIGFF.

This clone was found a few times. V and J are TRBV2 and TRBJ2-3; 13 positions agree with TRBD2. CDR1 and CDR2 (germline): SNHLY, FYNNEI. CDR3 length: 16 residues. Germline trimming cut 4 bases from V and 5 bases from J; bases unmatched to any gene: 6. Here the CDR3 reads CASSAQLAGGRDTQYF. The CDR3 coding sequence is TGTGCCAGCAGTGCCCAACTAGCGGGGGGGCGAGATACGCAGTATTTT.

This chain uses TRBV10-1 with TRBJ2-7, with 7 bases matching TRBD1. The CDR3 sequence is 15 residues long. Germline assignment: CDR1 WNHNN and CDR2 SYGVQD (reference sequence). Losses at the gene ends were 2 bases for V and 5 bases for J; bases not matched to a gene: 9. This chain's CDR3 is CASSETKTGLHEQYF. DNA of the CDR3: TGCGCCAGCAGTGAGACCAAGACAGGGTTGCACGAGCAGTACTTC.